This TCR beta chain was profiled in a study of T-cell reconstitution after alpha-beta-depleted transplantation in children. This clonotype was recorded a few times. Its matching antigen is unknown. TCRbeta library construction was performed incorporating unique molecular identifiers. Each CDR3 protein gets one entry after TCRdb re-called the PCR reads with MiXCR. The table records about 210,000 distinct CDR3 sequences, 17% of them present only once. Germline lookup yields CDR1 LGHNA and CDR2 YSLEER. The CDR3 length is 19 residues. Trimming pared 0 bases from V and 8 bases from J, leaving 26 bases between. Findings of the study overall: Newly made T cells mostly supplied T-cell counts and diversity one year after transplant. In some patients, recipient T cells and intrathymic progenitors surviving conditioning explained high day-60 diversity. Where alpha-beta T cells came from about two months after transplant was reportedly several hundred expanded graft clones.

The receptor comes from a male patient aged 2-15 years who had a stem cell transplant for acute lymphoblastic leukemia, so the T cells may come from the graft donor. V usage is TRBV4-3 and J usage is TRBJ2-1; TRBD1 is a possible D gene (6 bases). The material was PBMCs, mostly from graft donor cells, obtained 360 days after TCRalphabeta/CD19-depleted stem cell transplant. The CDR3, as DNA: TGCGCCAGCAGCCAAGATATTACAGGGTCCCCCCGGTCCGTCGATGAGCAGTTCTTC. Encoded protein: CASSQDITGSPRSVDEQFF.